Below are 28 T cell receptor beta chains sequenced from a single sample in a study of T cells in Graves' hyperthyroidism and ophthalmopathy. Amplified TCR beta CDR3 regions derived from RNA transcripts. The TCR CDR3 first-round RT-PCR relied on the HTBI primer set. TCRdb ran MiXCR on the multiplex PCR reads and lists one entry per CDR3 protein. The data show approximately 870,000 distinct CDR3 sequences, 38% seen once. Sequenced sample: blood. Source of these receptors: a man aged 18-30 years with Graves' hyperthyroidism.

V gene TRBV10-3 combines with J gene TRBJ1-1, with 11 bases identical to TRBD1. With V trimmed by 6 bases and J by 11 bases, 5 bases remained unmatched. The germline V gene has CDR1 ENHRY and CDR2 SYGVKD. The CDR3 sequence is 12 residues long. CDR3 sequence (DNA): TGTGCCATCAGGGACAGGGGGCAAAGGGCTTTCTTT. Translation: CAIRDRGQRAFF.

The chain has TRBV11-3 and TRBJ1-1; D gene unclear. V was clipped by 1 base and J by 6 bases, with 9 bases between them. Looked up from germline, CDR1 is SGHNT and CDR2 is YENEEA. The CDR3 spans 13 residues. The CDR3: CASSLGPDAEAFF. The CDR3 nucleotides are TGTGCCAGCAGCTTAGGGCCGGACGCTGAAGCTTTCTTT.

This clonotype was seen a few times. This chain connects TRBV12-3 or TRBV12-4 to TRBJ1-6; 9 bases line up with TRBD1. The CDR3 is 15 residues long. Trimming removed 2 bases from V and 8 bases from J; junction bases left unmatched: 4. The CDR3 DNA is TGTGCCAGCAGTTTAAAGGGACAGGGTTATTCACCCCTCCACTTT. It is translated as CASSLKGQGYSPLHF.

This clonotype has more than one count but fewer than ten. The chain joins TRBV19 to TRBJ2-7; D possibly corresponds to TRBD2 (6 bases). The CDR3 is made up of 14 amino acids. The V end was cut by 7 bases, the J end by 2 bases, with 15 bases between. In germline, CDR1 is LNHDA, CDR2 SQIVND (reference sequence). DNA of the CDR3: TGTGCCAGTACCGCTACGGGGGTTGCCTACGAGCAGTACTTC. Its translation is CASTATGVAYEQYF.

This clonotype was counted between two and nine times. V and J are TRBV11-3 and TRBJ2-7, with a weak D call TRBD1 (7 bases). The germline CDR1 and CDR2 sequences are SGHNT and YENEEA. Deletions cut 1 base from V and 2 bases from J, with 12 bases between. This CDR3 spans 15 amino acids. CDR3 amino acids: CASSLGGDRAYEQYF. As DNA, the CDR3 is TGTGCCAGCAGCTTAGGCGGGGACAGAGCCTACGAGCAGTACTTC.

J is TRBJ2-6 and V is TRBV29-1, with D unresolved. CDR3 length equals 14 residues. CDR1 is SQVTM, CDR2 ANQGSEA, per germline. Trimming left V 6 bases short and J 0 bases short, with 9 bases between. Written as DNA, the CDR3 is TGCAGCGTCGGGCCGAGCTCTGGGGCCAACGTCCTGACTTTC. Translating gives CSVGPSSGANVLTF.

In this sample, this clonotype turned up a few times. The junction does not match germline at one end; this may be a read error. V usage is TRBV10-3 and J usage is TRBJ1-5; 7 bases match TRBD1. In germline, CDR1 is ENHRY, CDR2 SYGVKD. The length of the CDR3 is 17 residues. CDR3 in DNA: TGTGCCAGCAGTTCCACGGACAGGCCTAGCCCTAATCAGCCCCAGCATTTT. Protein product: CASSSTDRPSPNQPQHF.

This sequence joins TRBV5-8 and TRBJ2-7; D gene uncertain. This CDR3 is built from 15 residues. The germline V gene encodes CDR1 SGHTS and CDR2 YDEGEE. Trimming took off 6 bases at V and 0 bases at J, with 16 bases between the two ends. The CDR3: CASTNWASSSYEQYF. The CDR3, as DNA: TGTGCCAGCACCAATTGGGCCTCGAGCTCCTACGAGCAGTACTTC.

This clonotype was counted at least ten times. The rearrangement links TRBV29-1 to TRBJ2-7; D tentatively fits TRBD1 or TRBD2 (6 bases each). V dropped 7 bases and J dropped 3 bases, with 16 bases sitting between them. Germline V CDR1 and CDR2: SQVTM, ANQGSEA. The CDR3 extends over 13 amino acids. The CDR3: CSAEGDPDYEQYF. The DNA of the CDR3 is TGCAGCGCGGAGGGGGACCCCGACTACGAGCAGTACTTC.

This clonotype was detected many times. CDR3 DNA sequence: TGTGCCAGCAGCTCCGGACAGAAAGAGACCCAGTACTTC. Translated, it gives CASSSGQKETQYF. This rearrangement joins TRBV12-3 or TRBV12-4 to TRBJ2-5; weak D call: TRBD1 (6 bases). This CDR3 has 13 residues. Trimming removed 6 bases from V and 3 bases from J, with 11 bases in between.

The J gene is TRBJ2-5, the V gene TRBV19; TRBD1 might be the D (6 bases). The CDR3 covers 14 residues. Germline V lookup: CDR1 LNHDA, CDR2 SQIVND (reference sequence). Trimming shortened V by 2 bases and J by 5 bases, and 12 bases separated the two germline ends. In DNA form, the CDR3 reads TGTGCCAGTAGTATATCAGGGGACGGGGAGACCCAGTACTTC. It yields the protein CASSISGDGETQYF.

CDR3 nucleotide sequence: TGCAGTGCTAGAGATGGGAGGGGCGGGGGCACCGGGGAGCTGTTTTTT. This encodes CSARDGRGGGTGELFF. The chain is built from TRBV20-1 and TRBJ2-2; TRBD2 matches at 7 bases. Germline lookup yields CDR1 DFQATT and CDR2 SNEGSKA (reference sequence). CDR3 length equals 16 residues. The trim removed 0 bases at V and 4 bases at J, leaving 8 bases unmatched.

This clonotype was observed at least ten times. V usage is TRBV9 and J usage is TRBJ1-1; unclear D gene. CDR1 and CDR2 from the germline V gene are SGDLS and YYNGEE. V lost 0 bases to trimming and J lost 0 bases, with 6 bases between them. CDR3 length: 14 amino acids. For the CDR3, the DNA is TGTGCCAGCAGCGTAGTAGGAGTGAACACTGAAGCTTTCTTT. This translates into CASSVVGVNTEAFF.

CDR3 amino acids: CASRPGVSSPLHF. DNA of the CDR3: TGTGCCAGCCGCCCCGGGGTAAGCTCACCCCTCCACTTT. The chain is built from TRBV6-5 and TRBJ1-6; D gene ambiguous. V shed 8 bases and J shed 10 bases, with 15 bases lying between them. CDR1 and CDR2 from the germline V gene are MNHEY and SVGAGI. The CDR3 consists of 13 residues.

The V call is TRBV24-1, the J call TRBJ1-5, with TRBD1 as a possible D gene (5 bases). V lost 5 bases to trimming and J lost 11 bases, with 15 bases between them. Germline CDR1 and CDR2: KGHDR and SFDVKD. This CDR3 contains 13 residues. The CDR3 protein is CATSGQLQETQHF. The CDR3 region has the DNA TGTGCCACCAGTGGACAGTTGCAAGAGACCCAGCATTTT.

This clonotype was observed many times. The rearrangement joins TRBV20-1 to TRBJ2-7; weak D call: TRBD2 (5 bases). Germline CDR1 is DFQATT and CDR2 is SNEGSKA (reference sequence). This CDR3 has 13 residues. V gave up 1 base and J gave up 3 bases, with 10 bases separating them. CDR3 amino acids: CSARGPRGYEQYF. For the CDR3, the DNA is TGCAGTGCTAGAGGCCCCCGGGGCTACGAGCAGTACTTC.

This CDR3 is CASSPDFLPSYEQYF. CDR3 nucleotide sequence: TGCGCCAGCAGCCCCGACTTTCTCCCATCCTACGAGCAGTACTTC. The chain carries TRBV5-1 and TRBJ2-7, with D uncertain. Germline V gene data show CDR1 as SGHRS and CDR2 as YFSETQ. V dropped 4 bases and J dropped 1 base, with 15 bases sitting between them. The CDR3 is 15 amino acids.

In the case of this clonotype: A much more abundant neighbour one base away suggests this may be a read error. The chain combines TRBV11-2 with TRBJ2-6, with 7 bases aligning to TRBD1. The CDR3 extends over 15 amino acids. In germline, CDR1 is SGHAT, CDR2 FQNNGV. As DNA, the CDR3 is TGTGCCAGCAGCTCACAGGGGTATGGGGCCATCGTCCTGACTTTC. Translated, it gives CASSSQGYGAIVLTF.

V is TRBV6-5 and J is TRBJ1-2; 10 bases agree with TRBD1. J was trimmed by 4 bases and V by 5 bases; bases with no gene match: 7. CDR1 is MNHEY and CDR2 is SVGAGI in the germline V gene. This CDR3 region has 15 residues. Here the CDR3 reads CASSPGRTGGYGYTF. Here the CDR3 DNA reads TGTGCCAGCAGTCCGGGAAGGACAGGGGGCTATGGCTACACCTTC.

This clonotype was observed once. The chain is built from TRBV12-3 or TRBV12-4 and TRBJ1-1; D unresolved. Trimming stripped 6 bases from V and 1 base from J, with 18 bases between. This CDR3 is built from 16 residues. This CDR3 reads CASSPRTWPSNTEAFF. The DNA of the CDR3 is TGTGCCAGCAGCCCGCGGACCTGGCCTTCGAACACTGAAGCTTTCTTT.

V gene TRBV10-3 combines with J gene TRBJ2-6; 10 bases agree with TRBD1. The CDR3 length is 18 residues. J gave up 0 bases and V 2 bases, and 4 bases lay outside the gene matches. Germline assignment: CDR1 ENHRY and CDR2 SYGVKD. This CDR3 is CAISEGQGGSSGANVLTF. CDR3 bases: TGTGCCATCAGTGAGGGACAGGGGGGTTCCTCTGGGGCCAACGTCCTGACTTTC.

The chain carries TRBV2 and TRBJ1-2; D gene uncertain. There are 14 residues in the CDR3. Germline CDR1 reads SNHLY; CDR2 reads FYNNEI. V shed 9 bases and J shed 3 bases, with 17 bases lying between them. The CDR3 DNA reads as TGTGCCAGTACCAAGGAAGGGCAGCACTATGGCTACACCTTC. It codes for CASTKEGQHYGYTF.

The chain links TRBV7-9 to TRBJ2-7, with 13 bases aligning to TRBD2. V shed 4 bases, J shed 5 bases, and the junction held 8 bases outside the gene matches. The germline gives CDR1 SEHNR, CDR2 FQNEAQ (reference sequence). This CDR3 contains 16 residues. The CDR3, as DNA: TGTGCCAGCAGCTCCCGGGGACTAGCGGGAAAAGACGAGCAGTACTTC. Residues: CASSSRGLAGKDEQYF. Drawing the rest from reference TRBV7-9 and TRBJ2-7, the complete variable domain is DTGVSQNPRHKITKRGQNVTFRCDPISEHNRLYWYRQTLGQGPEFLTYFQNEAQLEKSRLLSDRFSAERPKGSFSTLEIQRTEQGDSAMYLCASSSRGLAGKDEQYFGPGTRLTVT.

This clonotype showed up just a few times. The chain joins TRBV12-3 or TRBV12-4 to TRBJ1-5; D gene unclear. There are 16 residues in the CDR3. V shed 6 bases and J shed 2 bases, with 17 bases lying between them. The CDR3 coding sequence is TGTGCCAGCAGCCCGTGGGATCTAATAGGCAATCAGCCCCAGCATTTT. Translated, it gives CASSPWDLIGNQPQHF.

The chain carries TRBV9 and TRBJ2-7; a weak D match, TRBD1 (6 bases). CDR3 length: 15 residues. Per the germline V gene, CDR1 is SGDLS and CDR2 is YYNGEE. Trimming took off 2 bases at V and 2 bases at J, with 14 bases between the two ends. The DNA of the CDR3 is TGTGCCAGCAGCGTTGCAGGGGTCGGTACCTACGAGCAGTACTTC. Protein: CASSVAGVGTYEQYF. Full variable domain (missing parts from reference TRBV9 and TRBJ2-7): DSGVTQTPKHLITATGQRVTLRCSPRSGDLSVYWYQQSLDQGLQFLIQYYNGEERAKGNILERFSAQQFPDLHSELNLSSLELGDSALYFCASSVAGVGTYEQYFGPGTRLTVT.

This chain joins TRBV5-4 and TRBJ2-7, with D possibly called TRBD1 or TRBD2 (5 bases each). V lost 6 bases and J 5 bases, leaving 15 bases between the germline ends. The CDR3 is made up of 13 amino acids. The germline V gene encodes CDR1 SGHNT and CDR2 YYREEE (reference sequence). In nucleotides, the CDR3 is TGTGCCAGCAACCCCTGGGACGCTAACGAGCAGTACTTC. It is translated as CASNPWDANEQYF.

This clonotype occurred a few times. The gene calls are TRBV7-6 and TRBJ2-7; 8 bases line up with TRBD1. J was trimmed by 2 bases and V by 4 bases; bases with no gene match: 10. CDR3 size: 16 residues. CDR1 and CDR2 from the germline V gene are SGHVS and FNYEAQ. The CDR3, as DNA: TGTGCCAGCAGCTCACCCGGGACAGGAAAGGCCTACGAGCAGTACTTC. The encoded protein is CASSSPGTGKAYEQYF.

Many counts were recorded for this clonotype. The chain couples TRBV12-3 or TRBV12-4 to TRBJ1-3, with D uncertain. The CDR3 consists of 11 residues. V gave up 5 bases and J gave up 9 bases, with 8 bases separating them. CDR3 in amino acids: CASSLGGTIYF. The CDR3 region has the DNA TGTGCCAGCAGTCTCGGCGGCACCATATATTTT.